This is a list of T cell receptor beta chains from one sample in a study of response to subunit inactivated influenza vaccine. Each CDR3 protein gets one entry after TCRdb re-called the RT-PCR reads with MiXCR. The sample carries over 400,000 distinct CDR3 sequences, 9.5% to 12% recorded once. The sample in question was PBMCs from blood, obtained around seven weeks after vaccination. The receptors stem from a man between 50 and 59 years old who received an inactivated influenza vaccine. CDR3s include the opening cysteine and the closing phenylalanine or tryptophan. The order of the fields is V gene, clone size, J gene, D gene, CDR3 protein, CDR3 DNA. The D gene is left open where the match is weak. Size is stated for part of the rows, as once, few or many counts, or as a class when the clone is expanded.

V gene: TRBV20-1
clone size: -
J gene: TRBJ1-2
D gene: TRBD1
CDR3 protein: CSALRTGGYYGYTF
CDR3 DNA: TGCAGTGCACTGCGGACAGGGGGTTACTATGGCTACACCTTC

V gene: TRBV6-5
clone size: -
J gene: TRBJ2-7
D gene: -
CDR3 protein: CASKDQYEQYF
CDR3 DNA: TGTGCCAGCAAAGATCAATACGAGCAGTACTTC

V gene: TRBV11-2
clone size: few
J gene: TRBJ2-3
D gene: TRBD1
CDR3 protein: CASSLDEDRPDTQYF
CDR3 DNA: TGTGCCAGCAGCTTAGATGAGGACAGGCCAGATACGCAGTATTTT

V gene: TRBV5-6
clone size: once
J gene: TRBJ1-2
D gene: -
CDR3 protein: CASSFRDVSNYGYTF
CDR3 DNA: TGTGCCAGCAGCTTCCGGGACGTTTCTAACTATGGCTACACCTTC

V gene: TRBV27
clone size: many
J gene: TRBJ2-6
D gene: -
CDR3 protein: CASSVTGIIGANVLTF
CDR3 DNA: TGTGCCAGCAGCGTGACAGGAATTATAGGGGCCAACGTCCTGACTTTC

V gene: TRBV10-3
clone size: many
J gene: TRBJ2-7
D gene: -
CDR3 protein: CAISGTARSYEQYF
CDR3 DNA: TGTGCCATCAGTGGGACAGCCCGCTCCTACGAGCAGTACTTC

V gene: TRBV10-3
clone size: -
J gene: TRBJ1-5
D gene: -
CDR3 protein: CAISESGAEDQPQHF
CDR3 DNA: TGTGCCATCAGTGAGTCCGGGGCAGAGGATCAGCCCCAGCATTTT

V gene: TRBV11-2
clone size: few
J gene: TRBJ2-3
D gene: TRBD2
CDR3 protein: CASRKAGGPEDTQYF
CDR3 DNA: TGTGCCAGCCGAAAAGCGGGAGGGCCGGAAGATACGCAGTATTTT

V gene: TRBV18
clone size: -
J gene: TRBJ2-7
D gene: TRBD2
CDR3 protein: CASSPPSSSGSGEQYF
CDR3 DNA: TGTGCCAGCTCACCACCGTCGTCCAGCGGGAGCGGGGAGCAGTACTTC

V gene: TRBV5-6
clone size: few
J gene: TRBJ2-4
D gene: -
CDR3 protein: CASSLDTGGFWTKNIQYF
CDR3 DNA: TGTGCCAGCAGCTTGGACACGGGCGGCTTCTGGACCAAAAACATTCAGTACTTC

V gene: TRBV7-9
clone size: few
J gene: TRBJ2-1
D gene: -
CDR3 protein: CASPQDSYNEQFF
CDR3 DNA: TGTGCCAGCCCCCAAGACAGTTACAATGAGCAGTTCTTC

V gene: TRBV6-2/TRBV6-3
clone size: many
J gene: TRBJ2-3
D gene: TRBD2
CDR3 protein: CASSYASGEADTQYF
CDR3 DNA: TGTGCCAGCAGTTATGCTAGCGGGGAGGCAGATACGCAGTATTTT

V gene: TRBV19
clone size: -
J gene: TRBJ2-4
D gene: TRBD1
CDR3 protein: CATRQGPRENIQYF
CDR3 DNA: TGTGCCACACGACAGGGGCCCCGGGAAAACATTCAGTACTTC

V gene: TRBV2
clone size: -
J gene: TRBJ1-1
D gene: -
CDR3 protein: CASSDPGVTEAFF
CDR3 DNA: TGTGCCAGCAGTGATCCCGGGGTCACTGAAGCTTTCTTT

V gene: TRBV12-3/TRBV12-4
clone size: many
J gene: TRBJ1-2
D gene: -
CDR3 protein: CASSSRRGLHGYTF
CDR3 DNA: TGTGCCAGCAGTTCGCGACGGGGATTGCATGGCTACACCTTC

V gene: TRBV15
clone size: few
J gene: TRBJ2-1
D gene: TRBD2
CDR3 protein: CATSGDSGRALNEQFF
CDR3 DNA: TGTGCCACCAGCGGAGATAGCGGGAGGGCCTTAAATGAGCAGTTCTTC

V gene: TRBV6-5
clone size: many
J gene: TRBJ1-5
D gene: -
CDR3 protein: CASSYRGNQPQHF
CDR3 DNA: TGTGCCAGCAGTTACAGGGGCAATCAGCCCCAGCATTTT